The clone carrying this T cell receptor (beta chain) turned up a few times. The antigen remains unidentified. Trimming took 4 bases from V and 4 from J; bases not matched to a gene: 5. The CDR3 contains 14 residues. Per the germline V gene, CDR1 is LGHNA and CDR2 is YSLEER. The source of the sample is a study of CD8 T cell repertoires and HIV-1 epitope variants. Sequenced by immunoSEQ multiplex PCR; TCRdb stores in-frame clones only, minus some. Altogether some 5,900 clones are present, roughly 71% being singletons, with the ten largest covering roughly 45%. The chain joins TRBV4-3 to TRBJ1-1; 8 nucleotides line up with TRBD1. Input material: cultured CD8+ T cells derived from PBMCs. The TCR originated in a male donor with HIV. This CDR3 reads CASSLLTGVTEAFF. The CDR3 region has the DNA TGCGCCAGCAGCCTCCTGACAGGGGTCACTGAAGCTTTCTTT.